This TCR beta chain was found in a study of somatic mutations in cytotoxic T cells in rheumatoid arthritis. The protocol was immunoSEQ multiplex PCR, while the TCRdb copy is restricted to in-frame clones and leaves out a portion. The sample lists approximately 11,000 clones, roughly 79% occurring once. The sequencing sample was made of CD8+ T cells sorted from blood. The origin of this receptor is a woman in her sixties or seventies with rheumatoid arthritis.

CDR3 DNA: TGTGCCAGCAGTTACTATCTGGGGGGGGAGACCCAGTACTTC. This gives the protein CASSYYLGGETQYF. The chain carries TRBV6-5 and TRBJ2-5; 7 nucleotides line up with TRBD2. This CDR3 has 14 amino acids. Germline V gives CDR1 MNHEY, CDR2 SVGAGI. V gave up 1 base and J gave up 5 bases; unmatched junction bases: 4.